This T cell receptor (beta chain) emerged from a study of T cells after somatic rescue of genetic block. Clones were read by immunoSEQ multiplex PCR, and TCRdb kept only the in-frame ones, dropping some. The sample holds 9,500 to 15,000 clones, 60% to 75% seen once. CDR1 SGHRS and CDR2 YFSETQ come from the germline V gene. CDR3 size: 15 residues. V trimming: 2 bases; J trimming: 7 bases; junction bases outside the gene matches: 8. Sample: peripheral blood mononuclear cells (PBMCs). J is TRBJ2-1 and V is TRBV5-1; TRBD2 matches 8 bases. The sequence was obtained from a boy aged 10-17 years. The CDR3 region has the DNA TGCGCCAGCAGCTTTACTAGCGGAGGGGTGAATGAGCAGTTCTTC. Translation gives CASSFTSGGVNEQFF.